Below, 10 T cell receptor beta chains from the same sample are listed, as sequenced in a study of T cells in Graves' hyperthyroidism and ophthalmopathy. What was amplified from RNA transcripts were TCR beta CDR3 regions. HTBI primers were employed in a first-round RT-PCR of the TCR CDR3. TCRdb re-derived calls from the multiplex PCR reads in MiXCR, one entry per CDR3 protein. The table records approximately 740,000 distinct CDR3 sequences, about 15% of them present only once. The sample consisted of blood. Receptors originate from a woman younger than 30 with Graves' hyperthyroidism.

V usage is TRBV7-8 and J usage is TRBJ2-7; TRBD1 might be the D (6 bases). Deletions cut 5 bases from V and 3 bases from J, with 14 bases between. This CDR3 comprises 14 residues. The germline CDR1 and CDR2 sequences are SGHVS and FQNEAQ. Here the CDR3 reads CASSLTGSRYEQYF. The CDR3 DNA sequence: TGTGCCAGCAGCCTCACAGGGTCCCGCTACGAGCAGTACTTC.

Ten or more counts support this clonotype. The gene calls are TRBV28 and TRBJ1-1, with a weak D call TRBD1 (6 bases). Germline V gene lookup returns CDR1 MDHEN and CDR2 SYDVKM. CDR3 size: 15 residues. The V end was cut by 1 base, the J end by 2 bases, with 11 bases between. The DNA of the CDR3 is TGTGCCAGCAGTTTATTGGGGGCGGCTAACACTGAAGCTTTCTTT. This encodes CASSLLGAANTEAFF.

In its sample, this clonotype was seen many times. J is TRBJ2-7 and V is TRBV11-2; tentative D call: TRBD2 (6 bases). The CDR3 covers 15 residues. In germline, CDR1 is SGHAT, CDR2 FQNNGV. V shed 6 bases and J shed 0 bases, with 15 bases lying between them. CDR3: CASRDRLASSYEQYF. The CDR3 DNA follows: TGTGCCAGCAGAGACCGGCTAGCGTCCTCCTACGAGCAGTACTTC.

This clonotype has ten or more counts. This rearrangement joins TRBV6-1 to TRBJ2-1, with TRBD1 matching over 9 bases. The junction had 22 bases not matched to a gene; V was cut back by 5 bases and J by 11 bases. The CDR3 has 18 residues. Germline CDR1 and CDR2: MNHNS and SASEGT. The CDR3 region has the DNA TGTGCCAGCAGTCGGGCCCCCGACAGGGGGAACGCTCCCATTAAGCAGTTCTTC. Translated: CASSRAPDRGNAPIKQFF.

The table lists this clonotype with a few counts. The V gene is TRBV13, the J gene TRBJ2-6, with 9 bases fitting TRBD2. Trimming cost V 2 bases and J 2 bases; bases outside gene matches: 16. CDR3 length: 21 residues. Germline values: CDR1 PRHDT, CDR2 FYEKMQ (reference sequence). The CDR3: CASSLSIFSREGKPGANVLTF. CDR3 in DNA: TGTGCCAGCAGCTTATCGATCTTTTCGCGGGAGGGCAAACCTGGGGCCAACGTCCTGACTTTC.

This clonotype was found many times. The chain's CDR3 is CASSRAGYTDTQYF. The CDR3 nucleotides are TGTGCCAGCAGCCGAGCGGGATACACAGATACGCAGTATTTT. The chain uses TRBV2 and TRBJ2-3, with 7 nucleotides matching TRBD2. Germline CDR1 and CDR2: SNHLY and FYNNEI. This CDR3 region has 14 residues. Trimming at V came to 6 bases and at J to 2 bases, leaving 5 bases not matched to a gene. Combining the CDR3 with reference TRBV2 and TRBJ2-3 gives the whole variable domain EPEVTQTPSHQVTQMGQEVILRCVPISNHLYFYWYRQILGQKVEFLVSFYNNEISEKSEIFDDQFSVERPDGSNFTLKIRSTKLEDSAMYFCASSRAGYTDTQYFGPGTRLTVL.

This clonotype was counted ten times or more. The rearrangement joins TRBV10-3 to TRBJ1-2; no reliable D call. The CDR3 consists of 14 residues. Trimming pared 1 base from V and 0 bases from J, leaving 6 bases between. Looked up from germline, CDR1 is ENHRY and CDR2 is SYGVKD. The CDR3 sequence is CAISEFQPNYGYTF. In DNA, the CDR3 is TGTGCCATCAGTGAGTTTCAACCTAACTATGGCTACACCTTC.

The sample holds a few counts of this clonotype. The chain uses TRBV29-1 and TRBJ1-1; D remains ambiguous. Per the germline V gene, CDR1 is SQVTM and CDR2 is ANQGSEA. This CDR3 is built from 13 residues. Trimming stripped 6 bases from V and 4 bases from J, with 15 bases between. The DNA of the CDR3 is TGCAGCGTCCAATCCCCCTTTAGCACTGAAGCTTTCTTT. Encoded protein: CSVQSPFSTEAFF.

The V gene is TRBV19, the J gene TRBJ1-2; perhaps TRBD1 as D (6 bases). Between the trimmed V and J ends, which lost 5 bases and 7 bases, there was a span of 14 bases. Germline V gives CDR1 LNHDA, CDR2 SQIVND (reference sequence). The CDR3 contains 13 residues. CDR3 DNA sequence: TGTGCCAGTAGTTATGGGACACCTTTTGGCTACACCTTC. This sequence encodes CASSYGTPFGYTF.

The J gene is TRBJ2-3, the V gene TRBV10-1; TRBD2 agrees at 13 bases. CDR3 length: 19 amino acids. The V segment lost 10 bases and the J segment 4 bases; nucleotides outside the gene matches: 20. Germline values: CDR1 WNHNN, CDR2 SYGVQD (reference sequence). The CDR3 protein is CATLTPTSGRPRGADTQYF. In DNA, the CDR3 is TGCGCCACGCTCACACCGACTAGCGGGAGGCCCCGGGGGGCAGATACGCAGTATTTT.